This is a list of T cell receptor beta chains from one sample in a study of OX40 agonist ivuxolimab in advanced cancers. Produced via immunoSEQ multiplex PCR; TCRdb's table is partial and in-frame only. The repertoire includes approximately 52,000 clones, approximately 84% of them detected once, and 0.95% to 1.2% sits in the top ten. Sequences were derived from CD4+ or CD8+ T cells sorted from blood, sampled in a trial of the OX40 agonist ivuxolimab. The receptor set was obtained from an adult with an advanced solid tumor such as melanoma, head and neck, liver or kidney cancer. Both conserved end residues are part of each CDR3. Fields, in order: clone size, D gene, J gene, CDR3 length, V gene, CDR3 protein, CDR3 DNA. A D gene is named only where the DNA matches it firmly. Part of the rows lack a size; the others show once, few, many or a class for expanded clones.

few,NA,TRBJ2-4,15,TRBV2,CASSERGRGKNIQYF,TGTGCCAGCAGTGAGAGGGGCAGGGGCAAAAACATTCAGTACTTC
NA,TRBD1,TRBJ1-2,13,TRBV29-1,CSVRTGGDYGYTF,TGCAGCGTTCGGACAGGGGGAGACTATGGCTACACCTTC
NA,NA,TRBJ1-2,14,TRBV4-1,CASSQPRDPAGYTF,TGCGCCAGCAGCCAACCCAGAGACCCTGCCGGCTACACCTTC
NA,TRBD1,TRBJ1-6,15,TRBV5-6,CASSSGQDNNSPLHF,TGTGCCAGCAGCTCCGGACAGGACAATAATTCACCCCTCCACTTT
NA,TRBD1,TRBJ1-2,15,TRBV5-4,CASSLAVGQRYGYTF,TGTGCCAGCAGCTTGGCTGTGGGACAGAGATATGGCTACACCTTC
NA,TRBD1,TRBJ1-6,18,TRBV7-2,CASSLYADRGVYNSPLHF,TGTGCCAGCAGCTTATATGCAGACAGGGGGGTCTATAATTCACCCCTCCACTTT
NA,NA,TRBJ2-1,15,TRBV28,CATSKVRGSYNEQFF,TGTGCCACTTCGAAGGTCCGGGGCTCCTACAATGAGCAGTTCTTC
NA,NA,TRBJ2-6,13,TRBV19,CASMGAGANVLTF,TGTGCCAGTATGGGGGCTGGGGCCAACGTCCTGACTTTC
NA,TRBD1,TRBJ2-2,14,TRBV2,CASRGTAGTGELFF,TGTGCCAGCAGGGGGACAGCTGGCACCGGGGAGCTGTTTTTT
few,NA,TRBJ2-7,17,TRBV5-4,CASSQGGGTGQAYEQYF,TGTGCCAGCAGCCAGGGGGGCGGAACGGGACAAGCCTACGAGCAGTACTTC
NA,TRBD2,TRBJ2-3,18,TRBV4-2,CASSQAQPSGGGFDTQYF,TGTGCCAGCAGCCAAGCGCAACCTAGCGGGGGGGGGTTCGATACGCAGTATTTT
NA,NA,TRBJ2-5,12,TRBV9,CASSRDQETQYF,TGTGCCAGCAGCAGGGATCAAGAGACCCAGTACTTC
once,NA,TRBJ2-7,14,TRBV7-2,CASSSRAGLDEQYF,TGTGCCAGCAGCTCGCGAGCAGGGCTCGACGAGCAGTACTTC
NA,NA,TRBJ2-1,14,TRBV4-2,CASSQAGRYNEQFF,TGTGCCAGCAGCCAAGCCGGACGGTACAATGAGCAGTTCTTC
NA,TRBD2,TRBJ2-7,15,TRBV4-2,CASSFQWASGYEQYF,TGTGCCAGCAGCTTTCAGTGGGCTAGCGGCTACGAGCAGTACTTC
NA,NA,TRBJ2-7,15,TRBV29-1,CSVEERRGSPYEQYF,TGCAGCGTTGAAGAGAGGCGGGGTTCGCCCTACGAGCAGTACTTC
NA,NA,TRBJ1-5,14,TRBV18,CASSMGQSHQPQHF,TGTGCCAGCTCGATGGGACAATCGCATCAGCCCCAGCATTTT
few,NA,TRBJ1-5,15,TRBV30,CAWSVDGDSNQPQHF,TGTGCCTGGAGTGTTGACGGAGATAGCAATCAGCCCCAGCATTTT
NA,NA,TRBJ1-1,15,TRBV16,CASSPSWIGGTEAFF,TGTGCCAGCAGCCCCTCCTGGATAGGGGGCACTGAAGCTTTCTTT
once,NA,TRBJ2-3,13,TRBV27,CASSLLRTDTQYF,TGTGCCAGCAGTTTACTCAGAACAGATACGCAGTATTTT
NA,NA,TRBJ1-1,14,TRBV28,CASTTHGGNTEAFF,TGTGCCAGCACGACTCACGGGGGGAACACTGAAGCTTTCTTT
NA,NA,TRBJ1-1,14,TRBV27,CATLPAGGYTEAFF,TGTGCCACCCTTCCTGCCGGGGGATACACTGAAGCTTTCTTT
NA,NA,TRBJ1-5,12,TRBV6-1,CASTSHPRPQHF,TGTGCCAGCACTTCACACCCTCGGCCCCAGCATTTT
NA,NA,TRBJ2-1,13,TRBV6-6,CASSPQFHNEQFF,TGTGCCAGCAGTCCTCAATTTCACAATGAGCAGTTCTTC
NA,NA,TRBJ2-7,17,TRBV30,CAWSVHFSGTITYEQYF,TGTGCCTGGAGTGTACATTTTTCCGGGACAATTACCTACGAGCAGTACTTC
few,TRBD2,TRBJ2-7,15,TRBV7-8,CASSRAAGEVYEQYF,TGTGCCAGCAGCCGTGCGGCGGGAGAGGTCTACGAGCAGTACTTC
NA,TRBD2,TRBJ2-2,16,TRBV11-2,CATRAISGGTPGELFF,TGTGCCACCAGGGCGATCTCGGGGGGGACCCCCGGGGAGCTGTTTTTT
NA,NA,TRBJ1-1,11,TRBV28,CASEGGTEAFF,TGTGCCAGCGAGGGCGGGACTGAAGCTTTCTTT
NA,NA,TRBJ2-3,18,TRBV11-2,CASSLGGPGGLATDTQYF,TGTGCCAGCAGCTTAGGAGGCCCGGGCGGTCTGGCCACAGATACGCAGTATTTT
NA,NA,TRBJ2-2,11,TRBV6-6,CASSRSDGLFF,TGTGCCAGCAGCCGATCGGACGGTCTGTTTTTT
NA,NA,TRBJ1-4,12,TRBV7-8,CASSFWGEKLFF,TGTGCCAGCAGCTTTTGGGGGGAAAAACTGTTTTTT
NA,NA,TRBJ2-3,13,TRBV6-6,CATEGGSTDTQYF,TGTGCCACTGAGGGGGGCTCCACAGATACGCAGTATTTT
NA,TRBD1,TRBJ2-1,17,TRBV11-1,CASRIRAGGGDRDEQFF,TGTGCCAGCAGGATAAGGGCAGGGGGCGGAGACAGGGATGAGCAGTTCTTC